What follows are 27 T cell receptor beta chains derived from one specimen sequenced in a study of blood T cell repertoires in COVID-19. Sequencing was performed with immunoSEQ multiplex PCR; in TCRdb, only in-frame clones are kept and a portion is missing. This table has fewer than 70,000 clones, around 87% appearing once. Sequencing used peripheral blood. The receptor source for this set is a man aged 45-65 years with active COVID-19.

The sample holds one count of this clone. The chain links TRBV4-1 to TRBJ2-5; 10 bases agree with TRBD1. Germline V gene sequence: CDR1 MGHRA, CDR2 YSYEKL. Trimming at V came to 5 bases and at J to 2 bases, leaving 11 bases not matched to a gene. The CDR3 contains 17 residues. CDR3 sequence reads: CASSKGDRGFRQETQYF. CDR3 bases: TGCGCCAGCAGCAAGGGGGACAGGGGATTCCGACAAGAGACCCAGTACTTC.

V gene TRBV4-2 combines with J gene TRBJ1-5; tentative D call: TRBD1 (6 bases). V was clipped by 4 bases and J by 2 bases, with 18 bases between them. The CDR3 contains 17 residues. Germline CDR1 is LGHNA and CDR2 is YNFKEQ. CDR3 protein: CASSPSVGGVGNQPQHF. The DNA for the CDR3 is TGTGCCAGCAGCCCTTCCGTAGGGGGAGTCGGCAATCAGCCCCAGCATTTT.

V is TRBV7-9 and J is TRBJ1-2; 9 bases are shared with TRBD1. Germline-derived CDR1 and CDR2 are SEHNR and FQNEAQ (reference sequence). The CDR3 runs 12 residues. J lost 8 bases, V lost 3 bases, and 1 base had no gene match. The DNA of the CDR3 is TGTGCCAGCAGCTTGGACAGGGGAGGCTACACCTTC. Its translation: CASSLDRGGYTF.

As to this clone: Sequence at one end of the junction differs from germline and may be a read error. The rearrangement uses TRBV27 and TRBJ1-1; D gene unclear. The germline V gene has CDR1 MNHEY and CDR2 SMNVEV (reference sequence). This CDR3 has 13 amino acids. The DNA for the CDR3 is TGTGCCAGCAGTTTATCCGGGAACGCTGAAGCTTTCTTT. Protein: CASSLSGNAEAFF.

V gene TRBV6-2 or TRBV6-3 combines with J gene TRBJ2-7, with TRBD1 matching over 8 bases. Germline V lookup: CDR1 MNHEY, CDR2 SVGEGT. This CDR3 is built from 14 residues. With V trimmed by 6 bases and J by 6 bases, 10 bases remained unmatched. The CDR3 nucleotides are TGTGCCAGCAGCCGACAGGGGATGTTGGGCGAGCAGTACTTC. This encodes CASSRQGMLGEQYF.

A single count supports this clone. This rearrangement joins TRBV29-1 to TRBJ1-1; 9 nucleotides agree with TRBD1. The ends lost 7 bases at V and 2 bases at J; junction bases unmatched: 11. Germline V lookup: CDR1 SQVTM, CDR2 ANQGSEA. CDR3 length: 15 residues. CDR3 region: CSATQGALINTEAFF. The CDR3 DNA reads TGCAGCGCAACACAGGGGGCCTTAATTAACACTGAAGCTTTCTTT.

The rearrangement joins TRBV25-1 to TRBJ2-1; 9 nucleotides line up with TRBD2. Trimming at V came to 4 bases and at J to 7 bases, leaving 14 bases not matched to a gene. The CDR3 loop spans 17 amino acids. Germline CDR1 is MGHDK and CDR2 is SYGVNS. The CDR3 DNA is TGTGCCAGCAGTGGCCCCGTGGAAAGCGGGAGGAATAATGAGCAGTTCTTC. It is translated as CASSGPVESGRNNEQFF. The full variable domain, its missing parts supplied by reference TRBV25-1 and TRBJ2-1, is EADIYQTPRYLVIGTGKKITLECSQTMGHDKMYWYQQDPGMELHLIHYSYGVNSTEKGDLSSESTVSRIRTEHFPLTLESARPSHTSQYLCASSGPVESGRNNEQFFGPGTRLTVL.

This sequence joins TRBV2 and TRBJ2-5, with TRBD2 matching over 10 bases. Germline V lookup: CDR1 SNHLY, CDR2 FYNNEI. The CDR3 is 18 residues long. Losses at the gene ends were 2 bases for V and 5 bases for J; bases not matched to a gene: 14. The CDR3 nucleotides are TGTGCCAGCAGTGAAAGTGGGACTAGCGCAACACTGATTGAGACCCAGTACTTC. Protein product: CASSESGTSATLIETQYF.

V gene TRBV6-5 combines with J gene TRBJ1-1; D gene ambiguous. CDR3 length: 15 amino acids. The germline V gene has CDR1 MNHEY and CDR2 SVGAGI. V lost 4 bases and J lost 10, with 22 bases in between. In DNA, the CDR3 is TGTGCCAGCAGTTCACCGGGAGAGAGTTTAAACAGAGCTTTCTTT. It is translated as CASSSPGESLNRAFF.

CDR3 sequence (DNA): TGTGCCAGCAGTTACTCGACAGGGAACTATGGCTACACCTTC. Its protein product is CASSYSTGNYGYTF. The genes are TRBV6-2 or TRBV6-3 and TRBJ1-2; 7 positions match TRBD1. The J segment lost 2 bases and the V segment lost 0 bases, leaving 0 bases of the junction unmatched. There are 14 residues in the CDR3. Looked up from germline, CDR1 is MNHEY and CDR2 is SVGEGT.

The chain couples TRBV6-5 to TRBJ2-7; D is possibly TRBD1 (6 bases). Trimming left V 6 bases short and J 2 bases short, with 14 bases between. This CDR3 has 14 amino acids. Germline-derived CDR1 and CDR2 are MNHEY and SVGAGI. The CDR3 here is CASRHRVGTYEQYF. CDR3 nucleotides: TGTGCCAGCAGACACAGGGTGGGAACCTACGAGCAGTACTTC.

The chain recombines TRBV6-5 with TRBJ2-3; no firm D call. V was clipped by 0 bases and J by 2 bases, with 6 bases between them. Per the germline V gene, CDR1 is MNHEY and CDR2 is SVGAGI. The CDR3 is 14 amino acids. The CDR3 nucleotides are TGTGCCAGCAGTTACTCGTCCTTCACAGATACGCAGTATTTT. It yields the protein CASSYSSFTDTQYF.

The chain carries TRBV9 and TRBJ2-5, with TRBD1 matching 7 bases. The CDR3 totals 14 residues. V lost 4 bases and J lost 9; bases outside the gene matches: 12. The V gene's germline CDR1 is SGDLS and CDR2 YYNGEE. The CDR3 spells CASSPSRNQGAQYF. CDR3 DNA: TGTGCCAGCAGCCCAAGCCGAAACCAGGGGGCCCAGTACTTC. The whole variable domain, filled in from reference TRBV9 and TRBJ2-5, reads DSGVTQTPKHLITATGQRVTLRCSPRSGDLSVYWYQQSLDQGLQFLIQYYNGEERAKGNILERFSAQQFPDLHSELNLSSLELGDSALYFCASSPSRNQGAQYFGPGTRLLVL.

The V and J genes are TRBV7-3 and TRBJ2-2; D not resolved. The CDR3 extends over 15 amino acids. V lost 5 bases and J lost 0, with 10 bases in between. Germline V gene data show CDR1 as SGHTA and CDR2 as FQGTGA. In DNA form, the CDR3 reads TGTGCCAGCAGCCCCAGAGGAACGAACACCGGGGAGCTGTTTTTT. Its protein product is CASSPRGTNTGELFF. Full variable domain (missing parts from reference TRBV7-3 and TRBJ2-2): GAGVSQTPSNKVTEKGKYVELRCDPISGHTALYWYRQSLGQGPEFLIYFQGTGAADDSGLPNDRFFAVRPEGSVSTLKIQRTERGDSAVYLCASSPRGTNTGELFFGEGSRLTVL.

V usage is TRBV19 and J usage is TRBJ2-7; 7 bases match TRBD1. CDR3 length: 14 amino acids. The V gene end was trimmed by 3 bases and the J gene end by 0 bases; junction bases not matched to a gene: 2. Germline CDR1 reads LNHDA; CDR2 reads SQIVND (reference sequence). CDR3: CASSITGVSYEQYF. CDR3 sequence (DNA): TGTGCCAGTAGTATTACAGGGGTCTCCTACGAGCAGTACTTC. Full variable domain (missing parts from reference TRBV19 and TRBJ2-7): DGGITQSPKYLFRKEGQNVTLSCEQNLNHDAMYWYRQDPGQGLRLIYYSQIVNDFQKGDIAEGYSVSREKKESFPLTVTSAQKNPTAFYLCASSITGVSYEQYFGPGTRLTVT.

V usage is TRBV7-9 and J usage is TRBJ2-2; 8 positions agree with TRBD1. CDR1 is SEHNR and CDR2 is FQNEAQ in the germline V gene (reference sequence). The CDR3 is made up of 14 amino acids. V was pared by 7 bases and J by 4 bases, with 5 bases of the junction left unmatched. The CDR3 DNA sequence: TGTGCCAGCAAGAGGACAGGGACCACCGGGGAGCTGTTTTTT. This encodes CASKRTGTTGELFF.

The chain employs TRBV2 and TRBJ1-2; D call uncertain. V was clipped by 6 bases and J by 8 bases, with 10 bases between them. Germline assignment: CDR1 SNHLY and CDR2 FYNNEI. The CDR3 has 11 amino acids. The CDR3 nucleotides are TGTGCCAGCAGACCCGAGAGGGGCTACACCTTC. It translates to CASRPERGYTF.

This chain uses TRBV9 with TRBJ2-2; TRBD2 aligns across 7 bases. Germline V gene data show CDR1 as SGDLS and CDR2 as YYNGEE. This CDR3 has 19 amino acids. V shed 3 bases, J shed 4 bases, and the junction held 18 bases outside the gene matches. The chain's CDR3 is CASSAPPSGKGLGTGELFF. The CDR3 nucleotides are TGTGCCAGCAGCGCTCCCCCAAGCGGGAAAGGCCTCGGCACCGGGGAGCTGTTTTTT.

The chain carries TRBV7-9 and TRBJ2-7, with 7 nucleotides matching TRBD1. With 5 bases clipped from V and 12 bases from J, the junction kept 7 bases outside the gene matches. There are 11 residues in the CDR3. Germline lookup yields CDR1 SEHNR and CDR2 FQNEAQ (reference sequence). In DNA, the CDR3 is TGTGCCAGCAGCCCAAACAGGGGTCGGTACTTC. Residues: CASSPNRGRYF. The whole variable domain, filled in from reference TRBV7-9 and TRBJ2-7, reads DTGVSQNPRHKITKRGQNVTFRCDPISEHNRLYWYRQTLGQGPEFLTYFQNEAQLEKSRLLSDRFSAERPKGSFSTLEIQRTEQGDSAMYLCASSPNRGRYFGPGTRLTVT.

The chain links TRBV27 to TRBJ2-7; D possibly corresponds to TRBD2 (6 bases). This CDR3 spans 15 amino acids. The V end was cut by 2 bases, the J end by 0 bases, with 11 bases between. Germline CDR1 is MNHEY and CDR2 is SMNVEV (reference sequence). CDR3 residues: CASSLGGDSSYEQYF. For the CDR3, the DNA is TGTGCCAGCAGTTTAGGAGGGGATTCCTCCTACGAGCAGTACTTC.

V usage is TRBV7-2 and J usage is TRBJ2-2; 11 bases match TRBD2. V lost 6 bases and J lost 6; bases outside the gene matches: 9. Germline V gives CDR1 SGHTA, CDR2 FQGNSA. This CDR3 has 16 residues. CDR3 sequence: CASSHGLAGLAGELFF. CDR3 nucleotides: TGTGCCAGCAGTCATGGACTAGCGGGTCTAGCCGGGGAGCTGTTTTTT.

The chain combines TRBV30 with TRBJ2-1; 8 bases are a match to TRBD2. Unmatched junction bases numbered 6, after V lost 3 bases and J lost 5 bases. The CDR3 is 14 residues long. The germline CDR1 and CDR2 sequences are GTSNPN and SVGIG (reference sequence). DNA of the CDR3: TGTGCCTGGAGGAAGGTAGCGGGGAACAATGAGCAGTTCTTC. Its protein is CAWRKVAGNNEQFF.

The chain carries TRBV19 and TRBJ1-4, with a tentative D call TRBD1 (5 bases). This CDR3 has 13 amino acids. V lost 6 bases, J lost 8 bases, and 13 bases lay in between. Germline-derived CDR1 and CDR2 are LNHDA and SQIVND (reference sequence). CDR3 region: CASSTKGYEKLFF. In DNA, the CDR3 is TGTGCCAGTAGCACGAAGGGGTACGAAAAACTGTTTTTT.

The chain is built from TRBV4-1 and TRBJ2-7; TRBD1 agrees at 9 bases. The CDR3 consists of 16 residues. The germline V gene encodes CDR1 MGHRA and CDR2 YSYEKL. The junction had 10 bases not matched to a gene; V was cut back by 3 bases and J by 4 bases. CDR3 coding DNA: TGCGCCAGCAGCCAGCCACTCCGGGACAGGGATTACGAGCAGTACTTC. Amino acids: CASSQPLRDRDYEQYF.

This clone turned up a few times. The CDR3 DNA reads TGTGCCAGCAGCCCTGGGGCGGGAGGGCCCTCGTCCTACAATGAGCAGTTCTTC. Encoded protein: CASSPGAGGPSSYNEQFF. The chain combines TRBV27 with TRBJ2-1, with 9 bases fitting TRBD2. CDR1 MNHEY and CDR2 SMNVEV come from the germline V gene (reference sequence). CDR3 size: 18 residues. V dropped 6 bases and J dropped 1; count of bases not matched to a gene: 13.

The V and J genes are TRBV29-1 and TRBJ2-1; 14 positions match TRBD2. This CDR3 is built from 17 residues. The germline V gene encodes CDR1 SQVTM and CDR2 ANQGSEA. Trimming removed 1 base from V and 0 bases from J; junction bases left unmatched: 2. CDR3 residues: CSVEGLAGGSSYNEQFF. In nucleotides, the CDR3 is TGCAGCGTTGAAGGACTAGCGGGGGGGAGCTCCTACAATGAGCAGTTCTTC.

The chain carries TRBV2 and TRBJ2-3; TRBD2 matches 8 bases. This CDR3 region has 15 residues. Germline assignment: CDR1 SNHLY and CDR2 FYNNEI. The J segment lost 0 bases and the V segment lost 6 bases, leaving 5 bases of the junction unmatched. DNA of the CDR3: TGTGCCAGCAGAGCGGGAGTTCTTAGCACAGATACGCAGTATTTT. Protein: CASRAGVLSTDTQYF.